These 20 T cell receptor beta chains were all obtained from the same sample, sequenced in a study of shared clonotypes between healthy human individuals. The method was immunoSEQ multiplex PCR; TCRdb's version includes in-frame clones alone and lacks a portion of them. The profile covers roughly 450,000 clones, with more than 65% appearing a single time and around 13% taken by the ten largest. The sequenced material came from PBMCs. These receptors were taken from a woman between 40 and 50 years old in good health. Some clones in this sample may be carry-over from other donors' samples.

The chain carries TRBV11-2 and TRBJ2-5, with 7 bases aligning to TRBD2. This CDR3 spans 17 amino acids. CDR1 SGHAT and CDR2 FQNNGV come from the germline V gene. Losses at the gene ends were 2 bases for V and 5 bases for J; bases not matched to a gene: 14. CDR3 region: CASSLYGGRASLETQYF. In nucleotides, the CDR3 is TGTGCCAGCAGCTTATATGGAGGGAGGGCCAGTCTGGAGACCCAGTACTTC.

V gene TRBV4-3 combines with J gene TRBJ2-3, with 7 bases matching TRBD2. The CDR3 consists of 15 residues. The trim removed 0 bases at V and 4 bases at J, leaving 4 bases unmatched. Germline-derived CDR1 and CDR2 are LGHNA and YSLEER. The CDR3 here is CASSQEVGGPDTQYF. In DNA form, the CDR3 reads TGCGCCAGCAGCCAAGAAGTGGGAGGGCCAGATACGCAGTATTTT.

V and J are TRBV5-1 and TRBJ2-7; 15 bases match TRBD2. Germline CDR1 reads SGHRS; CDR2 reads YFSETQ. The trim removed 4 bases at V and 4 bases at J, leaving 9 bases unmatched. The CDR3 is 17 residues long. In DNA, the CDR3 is TGCGCCAGCAGCCTGGGGACTAGCGGGAGGCTTGGATACGAGCAGTACTTC. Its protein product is CASSLGTSGRLGYEQYF.

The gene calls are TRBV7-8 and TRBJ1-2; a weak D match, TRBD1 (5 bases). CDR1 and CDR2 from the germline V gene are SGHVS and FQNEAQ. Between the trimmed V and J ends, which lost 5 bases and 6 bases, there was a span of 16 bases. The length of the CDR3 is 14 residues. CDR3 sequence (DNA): TGTGCCAGCAGCCTAGAGGCAGGGTATAATGGCTACACCTTC. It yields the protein CASSLEAGYNGYTF.

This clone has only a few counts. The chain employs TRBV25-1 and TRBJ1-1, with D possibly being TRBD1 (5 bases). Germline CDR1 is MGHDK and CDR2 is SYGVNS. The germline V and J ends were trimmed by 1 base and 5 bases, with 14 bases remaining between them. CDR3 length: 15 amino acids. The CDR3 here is CASSESRGVGTEAFF. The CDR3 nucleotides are TGTGCCAGCAGTGAATCCAGAGGGGTAGGGACTGAAGCTTTCTTT.

CDR3 nucleotide sequence: TGCGCCAGCAGTGAGTTGGGACTAGCGTACAATGAGCAGTTCTTC. Its protein product is CASSELGLAYNEQFF. The V and J genes are TRBV10-2 and TRBJ2-1; 10 bases are shared with TRBD2. There are 15 residues in the CDR3. Trimming removed 1 base from V and 4 bases from J; junction bases left unmatched: 1. Germline V CDR1 and CDR2: WSHSY, SAAADI.

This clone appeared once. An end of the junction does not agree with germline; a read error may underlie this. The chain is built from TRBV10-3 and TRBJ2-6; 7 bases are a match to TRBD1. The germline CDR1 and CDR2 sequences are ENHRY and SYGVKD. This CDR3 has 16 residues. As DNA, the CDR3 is TGTGCCATCATTGAGACAGGGATTCGCGGGGCCAACGTCCTGACTTTC. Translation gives CAIIETGIRGANVLTF.

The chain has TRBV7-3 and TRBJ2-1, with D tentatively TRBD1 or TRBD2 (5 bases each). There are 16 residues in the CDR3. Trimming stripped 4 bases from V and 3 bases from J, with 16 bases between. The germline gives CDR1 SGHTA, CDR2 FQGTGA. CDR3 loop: CASSSSGTWDYNEQFF. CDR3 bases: TGTGCCAGCAGCTCTTCCGGGACCTGGGACTACAATGAGCAGTTCTTC.

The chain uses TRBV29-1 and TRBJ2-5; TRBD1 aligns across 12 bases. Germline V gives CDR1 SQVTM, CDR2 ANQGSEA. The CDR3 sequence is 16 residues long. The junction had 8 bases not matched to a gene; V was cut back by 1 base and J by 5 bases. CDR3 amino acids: CSVEGAGTGGAETQYF. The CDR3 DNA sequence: TGCAGCGTTGAAGGGGCCGGGACAGGGGGCGCGGAGACCCAGTACTTC. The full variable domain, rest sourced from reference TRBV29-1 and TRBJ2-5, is SAVISQKPSRDICQRGTSLTIQCQVDSQVTMMFWYRQQPGQSLTLIATANQGSEATYESGFVIDKFPISRPNLTFSTLTVSNMSPEDSSIYLCSVEGAGTGGAETQYFGPGTRLLVL.

CDR3 nucleotides: TGTGCCAGCAGCGCTAGCGGGTCAGACAATGAGCAGTTCTTC. Translated, it gives CASSASGSDNEQFF. J is TRBJ2-1 and V is TRBV7-9; 8 positions match TRBD2. The J segment lost 5 bases and the V segment lost 5 bases, leaving 5 bases of the junction unmatched. CDR1 and CDR2 (germline): SEHNR, FQNEAQ (reference sequence). The CDR3 length is 14 residues.

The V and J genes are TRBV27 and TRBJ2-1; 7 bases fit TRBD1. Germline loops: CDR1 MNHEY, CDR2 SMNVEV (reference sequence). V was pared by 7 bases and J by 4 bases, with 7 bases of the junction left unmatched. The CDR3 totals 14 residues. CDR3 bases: TGTGCCAGCAACCCCGGGACAGCTTACAATGAGCAGTTCTTC. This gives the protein CASNPGTAYNEQFF.

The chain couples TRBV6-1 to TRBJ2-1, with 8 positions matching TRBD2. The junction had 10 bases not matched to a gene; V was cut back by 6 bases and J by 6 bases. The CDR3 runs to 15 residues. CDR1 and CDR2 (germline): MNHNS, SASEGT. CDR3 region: CASSDGLAPVNEQFF. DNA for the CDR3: TGTGCCAGCAGCGACGGACTAGCACCAGTCAATGAGCAGTTCTTC.

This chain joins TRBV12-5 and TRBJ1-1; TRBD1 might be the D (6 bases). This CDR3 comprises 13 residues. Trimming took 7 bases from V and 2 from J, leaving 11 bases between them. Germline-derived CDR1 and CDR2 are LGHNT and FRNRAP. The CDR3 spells CASAWTVNTEAFF. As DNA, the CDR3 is TGTGCTAGTGCTTGGACAGTCAACACTGAAGCTTTCTTT. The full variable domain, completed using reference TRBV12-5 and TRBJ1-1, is DARVTQTPRHKVTEMGQEVTMRCQPILGHNTVFWYRQTMMQGLELLAYFRNRAPLDDSGMPKDRFSAEMPDATLATLKIQPSEPRDSAVYFCASAWTVNTEAFFGQGTRLTVV.

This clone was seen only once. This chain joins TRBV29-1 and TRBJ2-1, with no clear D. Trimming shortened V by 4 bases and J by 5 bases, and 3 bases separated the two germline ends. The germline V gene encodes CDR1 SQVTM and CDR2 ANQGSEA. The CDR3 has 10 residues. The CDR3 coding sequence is TGCAGCGTTGGCGACAATGAGCAGTTCTTC. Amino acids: CSVGDNEQFF.

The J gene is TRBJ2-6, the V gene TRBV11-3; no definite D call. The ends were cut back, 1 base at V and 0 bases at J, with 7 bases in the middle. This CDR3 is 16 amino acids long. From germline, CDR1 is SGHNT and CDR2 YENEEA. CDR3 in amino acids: CASSLGQTSGANVLTF. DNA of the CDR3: TGTGCCAGCAGCTTAGGACAAACCTCTGGGGCCAACGTCCTGACTTTC.

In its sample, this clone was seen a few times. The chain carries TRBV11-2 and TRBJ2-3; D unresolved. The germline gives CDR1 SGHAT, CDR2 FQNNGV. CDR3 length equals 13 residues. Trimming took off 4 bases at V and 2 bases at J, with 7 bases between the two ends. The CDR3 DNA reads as TGTGCCAGCAGCTCCCTATCCACAGATACGCAGTATTTT. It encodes CASSSLSTDTQYF.

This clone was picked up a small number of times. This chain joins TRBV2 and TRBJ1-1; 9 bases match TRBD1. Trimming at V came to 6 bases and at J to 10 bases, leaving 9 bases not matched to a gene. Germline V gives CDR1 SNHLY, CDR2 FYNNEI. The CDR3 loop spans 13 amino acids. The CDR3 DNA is TGTGCCAGCAGCCAGACCTCACAGGGGGCAGCTTTCTTT. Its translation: CASSQTSQGAAFF.

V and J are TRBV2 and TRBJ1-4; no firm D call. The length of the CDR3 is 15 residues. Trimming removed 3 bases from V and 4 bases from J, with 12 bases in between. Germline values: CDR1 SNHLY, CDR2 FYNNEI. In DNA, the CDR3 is TGTGCCAGCAGTGAGTACGGACTGAATAATGAAAAACTGTTTTTT. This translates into CASSEYGLNNEKLFF.

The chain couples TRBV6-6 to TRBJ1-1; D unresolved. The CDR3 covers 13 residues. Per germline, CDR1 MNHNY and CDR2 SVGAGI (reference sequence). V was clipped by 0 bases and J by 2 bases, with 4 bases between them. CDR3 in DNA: TGTGCCAGCAGTTACTCTGCCAACACTGAAGCTTTCTTT. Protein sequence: CASSYSANTEAFF.

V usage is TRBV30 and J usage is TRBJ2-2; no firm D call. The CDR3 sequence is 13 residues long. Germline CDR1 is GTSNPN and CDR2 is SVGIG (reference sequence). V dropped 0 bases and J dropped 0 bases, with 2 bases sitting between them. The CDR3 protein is CAWSVPNTGELFF. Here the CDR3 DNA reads TGTGCCTGGAGTGTTCCGAACACCGGGGAGCTGTTTTTT.